This T cell receptor beta chain came from a study of blood T cell repertoires in COVID-19. Across the whole study: Collection of acute and convalescent COVID-19 samples took place in the United States, Italy and Spain.

Cohorts were based on clinical histories the participants reported. Authors' processing steps: For nucleated cells, counts were estimated from reference gene primer amplification. Using immunoSEQ multiplex PCR, the repertoire was profiled, and TCRdb retains in-frame clones only, with some absent. V and J calls plus clone size are reproduced from that table; the DNA served to infer D and trimming. The sample records some 220,000 clones, more than 80% being singletons. The source is a woman between 18 and 30 years old in a cohort exposed to, infected with or recovered from COVID-19 (not recorded which). The specimen sequenced was PBMCs or T cells enriched from blood (not recorded which).

The CDR3, as DNA: TGTGCCAGCAGCTTAGGGGCAGGGGGCGTATCCAACACCGGGGAGCTGTTTTTT. Its protein product is CASSLGAGGVSNTGELFF. The V and J genes are TRBV7-8 and TRBJ2-2; the match to TRBD1 covers 8 bases. This CDR3 is 18 amino acids long. Germline CDR1 and CDR2: SGHVS and FQNEAQ. Germline trimming cut 1 base from V and 2 bases from J; bases unmatched to any gene: 9.